These 10 T cell receptor beta chains originate from one sample sequenced in a study of beta chain features in type 1 diabetes. The study's findings and limits: TCRB CDR3s were moderately but significantly shorter in Type 1 diabetes patients in all four CD4+ subsets.

Their antigen targets remain unknown. cDNA synthesis used the whole RNA isolate, giving expressed TCRB sequences. TCRdb keeps only in-frame clones here, not all; method: immunoSEQ multiplex PCR. The sample contains a few hundred thousand clones, roughly 12% of which appear only once. Source material: naive CD4+ T cells from blood. The receptors stem from a young woman with type 1 diabetes.

This clone was picked up a small number of times. V and J are TRBV7-2 and TRBJ1-1, with a possible D match to TRBD1 (5 bases). V was clipped by 1 base and J by 1 base, with 13 bases between them. The germline CDR1 and CDR2 sequences are SGHTA and FQGNSA. CDR3 size: 16 residues. The DNA for the CDR3 is TGTGCCAGCAGCTTAGGACCCGCCGGGGGGAACACTGAAGCTTTCTTT. Protein: CASSLGPAGGNTEAFF.

This clone has only a few counts. V is TRBV10-3 and J is TRBJ1-4; 9 bases are shared with TRBD1. The CDR3 sequence is 20 residues long. The trim removed 0 bases at V and 2 bases at J, leaving 13 bases unmatched. Germline CDR1 and CDR2: ENHRY and SYGVKD. CDR3 amino acids: CAISESTGTGIGSTNEKLFF. The CDR3 DNA reads as TGTGCCATCAGTGAGTCTACCGGGACAGGGATAGGATCGACTAATGAAAAACTGTTTTTT.

This CDR3 reads CAISEYETSMADTQYF. The CDR3 DNA reads as TGTGCCATCAGTGAGTATGAGACTAGCATGGCAGATACGCAGTATTTT. J is TRBJ2-3 and V is TRBV10-3; 7 bases match TRBD2. Germline CDR1 and CDR2: ENHRY and SYGVKD. The CDR3 spans 16 residues. V dropped 1 base and J dropped 4; count of bases not matched to a gene: 8.

The chain joins TRBV7-8 to TRBJ2-7, with 8 bases aligning to TRBD1. Per the germline V gene, CDR1 is SGHVS and CDR2 is FQNEAQ. With V trimmed by 3 bases and J by 4 bases, 8 bases remained unmatched. The CDR3 is 15 residues long. The CDR3 loop is CASSFNLDREYEQYF. DNA for the CDR3: TGTGCCAGCAGCTTTAATTTGGACAGGGAGTACGAGCAGTACTTC.

The V gene is TRBV5-1, the J gene TRBJ1-1, with 7 bases identical to TRBD1. With V trimmed by 4 bases and J by 4 bases, 10 bases remained unmatched. This CDR3 is 15 amino acids long. CDR1 is SGHRS and CDR2 is YFSETQ in the germline V gene. CDR3 region: CASSLQGIEGTEAFF. The CDR3 coding sequence is TGCGCCAGCAGCCTACAGGGGATTGAGGGCACTGAAGCTTTCTTT. Looking up the rest from reference TRBV5-1 and TRBJ1-1 gives the full variable domain: KAGVTQTPRYLIKTRGQQVTLSCSPISGHRSVSWYQQTPGQGLQFLFEYFSETQRNKGNFPGRFSGRQFSNSRSEMNVSTLELGDSALYLCASSLQGIEGTEAFFGQGTRLTVV.

The J gene is TRBJ1-2, the V gene TRBV29-1; D ambiguous. The V gene lost 8 bases and the J gene lost 6 bases, with 16 bases spanning the gap. This CDR3 region has 12 residues. The V gene's germline CDR1 is SQVTM and CDR2 ANQGSEA. The CDR3 nucleotides read TGCAGCACCACACATTCCGAGGATGGCTACACCTTC. This sequence encodes CSTTHSEDGYTF.

The table lists this clone with a few counts. V is TRBV7-2 and J is TRBJ2-3; the D is unclear. The germline V gene has CDR1 SGHTA and CDR2 FQGNSA. The CDR3 consists of 12 residues. The V gene lost 3 bases and the J gene lost 4 bases, with 5 bases spanning the gap. The CDR3, as DNA: TGTGCCAGCAGCTTCCTCGCAGATACGCAGTATTTT. It is translated as CASSFLADTQYF. The variable domain in full, with the rest retrieved from reference TRBV7-2 and TRBJ2-3, is GAGVSQSPSNKVTEKGKDVELRCDPISGHTALYWYRQSLGQGLEFLIYFQGNSAPDKSGLPSDRFSAERTGGSVSTLTIQRTQQEDSAVYLCASSFLADTQYFGPGTRLTVL.

The chain uses TRBV2 and TRBJ2-5; 9 bases map to TRBD1. V lost 8 bases to trimming and J lost 7 bases; unmatched junction nucleotides: 5. This CDR3 is built from 12 residues. Germline CDR1 reads SNHLY; CDR2 reads FYNNEI. Here the CDR3 DNA reads TGTGCCAGCGGGACAGGGCTAGTGACCCAGTACTTC. Translation gives CASGTGLVTQYF.

The chain recombines TRBV6-1 with TRBJ1-1; D call uncertain. Germline values: CDR1 MNHNS, CDR2 SASEGT. Trimming pared 2 bases from V and 12 bases from J, leaving 10 bases between. The CDR3 covers 11 residues. For the CDR3, the DNA is TGTGCCAGCAGTGAACGAGCGGAGTCTTTCTTT. Translating it yields CASSERAESFF.

This clone was seen a handful of times. The chain employs TRBV19 and TRBJ2-6; 9 bases line up with TRBD1. The junction had 13 bases not matched to a gene; V was cut back by 4 bases and J by 0 bases. CDR1 and CDR2 (germline): LNHDA, SQIVND (reference sequence). The CDR3 runs to 20 residues. The CDR3 region has the DNA TGTGCCAGTAGTAAGCCGGGACAGGGCGGGATATCCTCTGGGGCCAACGTCCTGACTTTC. This translates into CASSKPGQGGISSGANVLTF.